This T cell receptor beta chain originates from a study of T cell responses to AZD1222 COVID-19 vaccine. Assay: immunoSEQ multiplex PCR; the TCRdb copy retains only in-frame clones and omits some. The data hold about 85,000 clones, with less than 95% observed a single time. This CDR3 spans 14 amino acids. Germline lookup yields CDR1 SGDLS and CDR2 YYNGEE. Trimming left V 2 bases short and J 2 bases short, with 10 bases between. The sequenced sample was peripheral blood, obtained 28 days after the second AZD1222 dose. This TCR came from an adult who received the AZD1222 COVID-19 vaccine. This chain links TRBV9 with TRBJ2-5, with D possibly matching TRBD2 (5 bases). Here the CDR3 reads CASSVRGQQETQYF. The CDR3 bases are TGTGCCAGCAGCGTCCGCGGGCAACAAGAGACCCAGTACTTC.